This TCR beta chain was obtained from a study of cytomegalovirus exposure and HLA in healthy donors. A multiplex PCR was run with 60 Vbeta primers and 13 Jbeta primers. Produced via immunoSEQ multiplex PCR; TCRdb's table is partial and in-frame only. The sample includes approximately 100,000 clones, 78% seen only once; the top ten take roughly 4%. Trimming pared 10 bases from V and 4 bases from J, leaving 13 bases between. The CDR3 runs to 12 residues. Germline CDR1 reads LNHDA; CDR2 reads SQIVND (reference sequence). This clone appeared once. Sequencing was performed on PBMCs. This sequence was found in a woman in her 40s in good health and CMV-seropositive. The rearrangement links TRBV19 to TRBJ1-2; D is undetermined. The CDR3 loop is CATHRGGYGYTF. CDR3 coding DNA: TGTGCCACCCACCGGGGTGGCTATGGCTACACCTTC. Supplemented by reference TRBV19 and TRBJ1-2, the full variable domain reads DGGITQSPKYLFRKEGQNVTLSCEQNLNHDAMYWYRQDPGQGLRLIYYSQIVNDFQKGDIAEGYSVSREKKESFPLTVTSAQKNPTAFYLCATHRGGYGYTFGSGTRLTVV.